This TCR beta chain derives from a study of read filtering for tumor transcriptome and immune sequencing. Study context: By R-ISS, stages I, II and III held approximately 8, 17 and 7 patients.

Every patient had bone marrow sampled while the disease was active. This CDR3 contains 14 residues. V lost 6 bases, J lost 4 bases, and 7 bases stayed unmatched. The germline CDR1 and CDR2 sequences are DFQATT and SNEGSKA (reference sequence). Study-level findings and limits: This fraction held mixed bone marrow immune cells after CD138-negative sorting.

Molecular barcoded adaptors covering alpha/delta and beta/gamma chains were used on 400 to 450 ng RNA. TCRdb ran MiXCR on the reads and lists one entry per CDR3 protein. The sample includes some 130,000 distinct CDR3 sequences, about 13% seen only once; the top ten take 7.5% to 10%. Ten or more counts support this clonotype. The antigen is not known. This chain uses TRBV20-1 with TRBJ2-3, with 10 positions matching TRBD2. Specimen: a population of CD138-negative cells sorted from bone marrow. The clonotype originates from a donor at least 40 years old with multiple myeloma. The chain's CDR3 is CSATLAGVADTQYF. The CDR3 nucleotides read TGCAGTGCGACGCTAGCGGGAGTTGCAGATACGCAGTATTTT.